Listed below are T cell receptor beta chains from one sample, sequenced in a study of T cell changes during pregnancy in multiple sclerosis. Sequenced by immunoSEQ multiplex PCR; TCRdb stores in-frame clones only, minus some. The sample carries about 47,000 clones, more than 85% recorded once. The specimen was peripheral blood, collected after pregnancy. Receptors were obtained from a female donor with multiple sclerosis, enrolled in a pregnancy study. Both conserved end residues are part of each CDR3. D genes are given only for firm matches. Clone size is shown for a subset of rows, as once, few, many or a class of expanded clone.

>-|TRBV29-1|TRBJ2-7|-
CSAAEVLREQYF
TGCAGCGCGGCGGAGGTTCTACGAGAGCAGTACTTC
>-|TRBV21-1|TRBJ2-7|-
CASLTGGKQYF
TGTGCCAGCTTGACAGGGGGGAAGCAGTACTTC
>few|TRBV5-6|TRBJ1-2|-
CASSLFRLNYGYTF
TGTGCCAGCAGCTTATTCCGACTTAACTATGGCTACACCTTC
>-|TRBV6-5|TRBJ1-1|TRBD1
CASSRQGANTEAFF
TGTGCCAGCAGTAGACAGGGGGCCAACACTGAAGCTTTCTTT
>once|TRBV5-4|TRBJ1-2|-
CASSDPRRGRAGIYGYTF
TGTGCCAGCAGCGATCCCCGGCGGGGGCGCGCGGGGATCTATGGCTACACCTTC
>-|TRBV6-4|TRBJ2-1|-
CASRKESSYNEQFF
TGTGCCAGCAGAAAGGAGAGCTCCTACAATGAGCAGTTCTTC
>-|TRBV18|TRBJ1-1|TRBD1
CASSPTAQGAVNTEAFF
TGTGCCAGCTCGCCGACCGCGCAGGGGGCCGTGAACACTGAAGCTTTCTTT
>once|TRBV6-1|TRBJ2-2|-
CASTNRERTGELFF
TGTGCCAGCACGAACAGGGAGAGAACCGGGGAGCTGTTTTTT
>-|TRBV6-1|TRBJ2-5|TRBD2
CASRQLGGTETQYF
TGTGCCAGCAGACAATTGGGAGGGACAGAGACCCAGTACTTC
>-|TRBV7-9|TRBJ1-6|-
CASSFSSSPLHF
TGTGCCAGCAGCTTCTCTTCTTCACCCCTCCACTTT
>-|TRBV25-1|TRBJ1-5|-
CASRDGGQPQHF
TGTGCCAGCAGGGATGGCGGGCAGCCCCAGCATTTT
>-|TRBV4-1|TRBJ2-3|-
CASSQVRRSTDTQYF
TGCGCCAGCAGCCAAGTTCGCAGAAGCACAGATACGCAGTATTTT
>-|TRBV5-6|TRBJ2-7|-
CASSLGRGQYF
TGTGCCAGCAGCTTGGGGAGGGGGCAGTACTTC
>-|TRBV19|TRBJ1-2|-
CASSMRVLSGYTF
TGTGCCAGTAGTATGAGGGTTCTGAGTGGCTACACCTTC
>once|TRBV5-1|TRBJ1-6|-
CASSLASGLTSPLHF
TGCGCCAGCAGCTTGGCCTCAGGACTCACATCACCCCTCCACTTT
>-|TRBV7-8|TRBJ2-7|-
CASSVDSYEQYF
TGTGCCAGCAGCGTCGACAGCTACGAGCAGTACTTC
>-|TRBV7-6|TRBJ1-2|-
CASSLGEGGSYGYTF
TGTGCCAGCAGCTTAGGGGAGGGGGGGTCCTATGGCTACACCTTC
>-|TRBV11-2|TRBJ1-1|-
CASGFHRVMGMGTEAFF
TGTGCCAGCGGATTTCACAGGGTTATGGGAATGGGCACTGAAGCTTTCTTT
>-|TRBV19|TRBJ2-7|-
CASSIVDERGYEQYF
TGTGCCAGTAGTATAGTCGACGAAAGAGGGTACGAGCAGTACTTC
>-|TRBV6-6|TRBJ2-4|-
CASSYSRARNIQYF
TGTGCCAGCAGTTACTCGAGGGCGAGGAACATTCAGTACTTC
>once|TRBV6-5|TRBJ1-6|-
CASSVSSYNSPLHF
TGTGCCAGCAGCGTTAGCTCCTATAATTCACCCCTCCACTTT
>-|TRBV19|TRBJ1-1|-
CASSIGAGTEAFF
TGTGCCAGTAGCATAGGGGCCGGCACTGAAGCTTTCTTT
>-|TRBV9|TRBJ2-4|TRBD2
CASSAGRAGGTAKNIQYF
TGTGCCAGCAGCGCAGGCCGAGCGGGGGGTACCGCCAAAAACATTCAGTACTTC
>-|TRBV2|TRBJ1-5|-
CASSEGQDNQPQHF
TGTGCCAGCAGTGAAGGGCAGGACAATCAGCCCCAGCATTTT
>-|TRBV5-1|TRBJ1-6|-
CASSLGPAGYNSPLHF
TGCGCCAGCAGCTTGGGACCCGCGGGCTATAATTCACCCCTCCACTTT
>-|TRBV19|TRBJ1-5|-
CASTRGSNSNQPQHF
TGTGCCAGTACTAGGGGCAGCAATAGCAATCAGCCCCAGCATTTT
>-|TRBV9|TRBJ2-1|TRBD2
CASSASGGANEQFF
TGTGCCAGCAGCGCTAGCGGGGGGGCCAATGAGCAGTTCTTC
>-|TRBV15|TRBJ2-7|TRBD1
CATSREWGQPYEQYF
TGTGCCACCAGCAGAGAGTGGGGACAGCCCTACGAGCAGTACTTC
>-|TRBV5-6|TRBJ1-2|TRBD1
CASSLLTGGYYGYTF
TGTGCCAGCAGTTTATTGACAGGGGGCTACTATGGCTACACCTTC
>-|TRBV6-5|TRBJ2-7|-
CATIGSSYEQYF
TGTGCCACCATCGGGAGTTCCTACGAGCAGTACTTC
>-|TRBV7-9|TRBJ2-1|TRBD2
CASSRPSGGGNEQFF
TGTGCCAGCAGCCGGCCTAGCGGGGGGGGCAATGAGCAGTTCTTC
>-|TRBV15|TRBJ1-2|-
CATSTGVAGYTF
TGTGCCACCAGCACAGGGGTTGCTGGCTACACCTTC
>-|TRBV7-2|TRBJ1-5|-
CASSFTAAGYNQPQHF
TGTGCCAGCAGCTTTACGGCAGCCGGGTACAATCAGCCCCAGCATTTT
>-|TRBV4-2|TRBJ2-7|TRBD1
CASSPGQGASRWGYEQYF
TGTGCCAGCAGCCCGGGACAGGGGGCCTCCCGGTGGGGCTACGAGCAGTACTTC
>-|TRBV6-1|TRBJ2-7|-
CASGGTFSYEQYF
TGTGCCAGCGGCGGGACGTTTTCCTACGAGCAGTACTTC
>-|TRBV30|TRBJ2-5|TRBD2
CAWTWTSRQETQYF
TGTGCCTGGACCTGGACTAGCCGTCAAGAGACCCAGTACTTC
>-|TRBV2|TRBJ2-5|-
CASTLGRHSGTQYF
TGTGCCAGCACCCTGGGGCGGCATTCCGGGACCCAGTACTTC
>once|TRBV6-4|TRBJ1-1|-
CASRPREGSTEAFF
TGTGCCAGCAGGCCGAGGGAAGGGAGCACTGAAGCTTTCTTT
>-|TRBV6-6|TRBJ1-1|-
CASSTITGETVTEAFF
TGTGCCAGCAGTACGATCACGGGAGAAACGGTTACTGAAGCTTTCTTT
>-|TRBV6-4|TRBJ2-3|TRBD1
CASSDGQGGTDTQYF
TGTGCCAGCAGTGACGGACAGGGGGGCACAGATACGCAGTATTTT
>-|TRBV4-3|TRBJ2-7|TRBD1
CASSPHGTGYEQYF
TGCGCCAGCAGCCCCCACGGGACAGGCTACGAGCAGTACTTC
>-|TRBV4-2|TRBJ1-5|TRBD1
CASSQDLDRGNSNQPQHF
TGTGCCAGCAGCCAAGATTTGGACAGGGGAAATAGCAATCAGCCCCAGCATTTT
>-|TRBV9|TRBJ2-7|TRBD1
CASSAPLGTGDYEQYF
TGTGCCAGCAGCGCCCCACTCGGGACAGGGGACTACGAGCAGTACTTC